One and the same sample provided the 25 T cell receptor beta chains below, sequenced in a study of post-analysis software for immune sequencing data (dated by TCRdb to the mid-2010s). What the research found in general, with its limitations: Roughly 5 TRBV segments, including TRBV5-6, TRBV5-1 and TRBV20-1, were significantly more frequent in patients than controls.

Receptors were amplified or captured by PCR. TCRdb names Illumina HiSeq 2500 as the instrument used. To reduce PCR and sequencing biases, unique molecular identifiers were built into the TCR beta cDNA libraries. TCRdb passed the public sequencing reads through fastp at Q25 and MiXCR, retaining productive beta sequences. Entries that share a CDR3 protein sequence are merged under the most common genes and DNA. This sample is represented by some 690,000 distinct CDR3 sequences; roughly 29% of them were singletons. The ten most abundant clones make up approximately 0.55% of the sample. For these receptors, no antigen is known. Sequences were obtained from blood. The receptors were sampled from a girl aged 10-17 years with multiple sclerosis.

The V and J genes are TRBV7-2 and TRBJ1-2; D possibly corresponds to TRBD1 (6 bases). The CDR3 sequence is 14 residues long. Looked up from germline, CDR1 is SGHTA and CDR2 is FQGNSA. The V gene lost 6 bases and the J gene lost 4 bases, with 15 bases spanning the gap. CDR3 region: CASSPRQVVYGYTF. CDR3 sequence (DNA): TGTGCCAGCAGTCCACGACAGGTCGTCTATGGCTACACCTTC.

The chain recombines TRBV3-1 with TRBJ2-5, with D hard to call. V lost 2 bases and J 0 bases, leaving 13 bases between the germline ends. Germline CDR1 reads LGHDT; CDR2 reads YNNKEL (reference sequence). This CDR3 has 16 residues. Here the CDR3 DNA reads TGTGCCAGCAGCCAAAACCAACTGGAGTACCAAGAGACCCAGTACTTC. As protein: CASSQNQLEYQETQYF.

In its sample, this clonotype was seen a few times. This chain uses TRBV5-6 with TRBJ2-7; D is unclear. This CDR3 comprises 12 residues. The germline gives CDR1 SGHDT, CDR2 YYEEEE. V lost 4 bases to trimming and J lost 3 bases, with 8 bases between them. The CDR3 protein is CASSPRFYEQYF. DNA of the CDR3: TGTGCCAGCAGCCCGAGATTCTACGAGCAGTACTTC. Based on the CDR3 plus reference TRBV5-6 and TRBJ2-7, the full variable domain is DAGVTQSPTHLIKTRGQQVTLRCSPKSGHDTVSWYQQALGQGPQFIFQYYEEEERQRGNFPDRFSGHQFPNYSSELNVNALLLGDSALYLCASSPRFYEQYFGPGTRLTVT.

J is TRBJ1-2 and V is TRBV2, with D perhaps matching TRBD1 (6 bases). The germline V and J ends were trimmed by 7 bases and 4 bases, with 13 bases remaining between them. Germline CDR1 is SNHLY and CDR2 is FYNNEI. The CDR3 spans 13 residues. In nucleotides, the CDR3 is TGTGCCAGCAAACCCAGGGGCATCTATGGCTACACCTTC. This codes for CASKPRGIYGYTF.

This clonotype was recorded a few times. The chain carries TRBV20-1 and TRBJ2-3; tentatively, D is TRBD2 (6 bases). The CDR3 sequence is 15 residues long. The germline V gene encodes CDR1 DFQATT and CDR2 SNEGSKA (reference sequence). Between the trimmed V and J ends, which lost 2 bases and 9 bases, there was a span of 21 bases. CDR3 nucleotide sequence: TGCAGTGCTAGACCAACCGGGACTTTGCATGGCACGCAGTATTTT. Translated: CSARPTGTLHGTQYF.

This clonotype was observed at least ten times. The chain links TRBV20-1 to TRBJ2-5; the match to TRBD2 covers 8 bases. J lost 5 bases, V lost 6 bases, and 14 bases had no gene match. CDR1 DFQATT and CDR2 SNEGSKA come from the germline V gene (reference sequence). This CDR3 comprises 15 residues. As DNA, the CDR3 is TGCAGTGCACCGACCCCGGGACTAGGCCTGGAGACCCAGTACTTC. This translates into CSAPTPGLGLETQYF.

This chain links TRBV7-8 with TRBJ2-5; tentatively, D is TRBD2 (7 bases). The J call may be faulty, since TRBJ2-7 better matches the DNA end. Germline lookup yields CDR1 SGHVS and CDR2 FQNEAQ. This CDR3 has 20 amino acids. In nucleotides, the CDR3 is TGTGCCAGCAGCTTAGGTGGACAGAGCCGACCTGGCGGGGGAACCTACGAGCAGTACTTC. It translates to CASSLGGQSRPGGGTYEQYF.

This clonotype was seen many times. The rearrangement uses TRBV7-2 and TRBJ2-1, with D perhaps TRBD1 (6 bases). The CDR3 runs 13 residues. Germline CDR1 and CDR2: SGHTA and FQGNSA. V lost 5 bases and J lost 3, with 8 bases in between. The CDR3 DNA sequence: TGTGCCAGCAGCCGGACAGACTACAATGAGCAGTTCTTC. Residues: CASSRTDYNEQFF.

This clonotype was detected many times. The V and J genes are TRBV6-6 and TRBJ2-3; D not certain. V lost 4 bases to trimming and J lost 6 bases, with 5 bases between them. The CDR3 covers 11 residues. Germline-derived CDR1 and CDR2 are MNHNY and SVGAGI (reference sequence). The CDR3: CASSSWDTQYF. CDR3 bases: TGTGCCAGCAGTTCGTGGGATACGCAGTATTTT.

This clonotype was recorded a few times. The chain is built from TRBV2 and TRBJ2-7, with D perhaps TRBD1 or TRBD2 (5 bases each). Germline V gene sequence: CDR1 SNHLY, CDR2 FYNNEI. CDR3 length: 13 residues. V was trimmed by 3 bases and J by 4 bases, leaving 10 bases between them. The CDR3 DNA is TGTGCCAGCAGTGATCTGGGACGGTACGAGCAGTACTTC. Protein sequence: CASSDLGRYEQYF.

This clonotype has more than one count but fewer than ten. V usage is TRBV9 and J usage is TRBJ2-5; 8 bases line up with TRBD1. CDR3 length: 15 amino acids. V dropped 0 bases and J dropped 2; count of bases not matched to a gene: 3. Germline V gene sequence: CDR1 SGDLS, CDR2 YYNGEE. The CDR3 spells CASSVVGDRQETQYF. DNA of the CDR3: TGTGCCAGCAGCGTAGTTGGGGACAGGCAAGAGACCCAGTACTTC.

This chain links TRBV2 with TRBJ1-2; the D is unclear. Germline V gene sequence: CDR1 SNHLY, CDR2 FYNNEI. With 4 bases removed from V and 11 bases from J, the gap between germline ends came to 5 bases. The length of the CDR3 is 9 residues. The CDR3 is CASSGGYTF. Written as DNA, the CDR3 is TGTGCCAGCAGTGGCGGGTACACCTTC.

CDR3 nucleotides: TGTGCCAGCAGCCTTAGGGCCGGTGACCTCAATGAGCAGTTCTTC. Residues: CASSLRAGDLNEQFF. The chain carries TRBV7-7 and TRBJ2-1; D is uncertain. CDR1 and CDR2 (germline): SSHAT, FNYEAQ (reference sequence). The CDR3 has 15 amino acids. V was pared by 5 bases and J by 6 bases, with 17 bases between. The whole variable domain, filled in from reference TRBV7-7 and TRBJ2-1, reads GAGVSQSPRYKVTKRGQDVTLRCDPISSHATLYWYQQALGQGPEFLTYFNYEAQPDKSGLPSDRFSAERPEGSISTLTIQRTEQRDSAMYRCASSLRAGDLNEQFFGPGTRLTVL.

This clonotype was detected a few times. The V call is TRBV7-2, the J call TRBJ2-7, with 10 bases that match TRBD2. Germline V lookup: CDR1 SGHTA, CDR2 FQGNSA. There are 15 residues in the CDR3. Germline trimming cut 6 bases from V and 0 bases from J; bases unmatched to any gene: 5. The CDR3 nucleotides are TGTGCCAGCAGTCAAAGCGGGAGGGCCTCCTACGAGCAGTACTTC. Its translation is CASSQSGRASYEQYF.

This clonotype was seen a few times. The chain joins TRBV7-2 to TRBJ2-7; 7 bases align to TRBD2. Germline trimming cut 6 bases from V and 12 bases from J; bases unmatched to any gene: 20. The CDR3 totals 15 residues. CDR1 and CDR2 from the germline V gene are SGHTA and FQGNSA. CDR3: CASSQAVGGRSRGYF. The CDR3 region has the DNA TGTGCCAGCAGTCAGGCAGTGGGCGGGAGAAGTCGTGGGTACTTC.

This clonotype has at least ten counts. The V call is TRBV6-1, the J call TRBJ2-7; 11 positions agree with TRBD1. CDR1 and CDR2 (germline): MNHNS, SASEGT. CDR3 size: 15 residues. J lost 2 bases, V lost 7 bases, and 7 bases had no gene match. The CDR3 coding sequence is TGTGCCAGCACCGCTTCGGGACAGGGGGCCTACGAGCAGTACTTC. Encoded protein: CASTASGQGAYEQYF.

This clonotype was detected only a few times. The chain has TRBV4-3 and TRBJ1-6; the match to TRBD1 covers 7 bases. V dropped 2 bases and J dropped 0; count of bases not matched to a gene: 13. In germline, CDR1 is LGHNA, CDR2 YSLEER. The length of the CDR3 is 20 residues. Here the CDR3 DNA reads TGCGCCAGCAGCCAATTCGCCCGGGCAGGGGGGTTCTCCTATAATTCACCCCTCCACTTT. Protein product: CASSQFARAGGFSYNSPLHF.

This sequence joins TRBV7-9 and TRBJ1-6; D is perhaps TRBD1 (5 bases). CDR1 and CDR2 from the germline V gene are SEHNR and FQNEAQ (reference sequence). Trimming left V 7 bases short and J 13 bases short, with 11 bases between. The CDR3 runs 11 residues. CDR3 amino acids: CASTLGGPLHF. The CDR3 DNA follows: TGTGCCAGCACTCTGGGGGGGCCCCTCCACTTT.

This clonotype was picked up one time. The chain has TRBV5-1 and TRBJ1-1, with 7 positions matching TRBD1. This CDR3 has 18 residues. Germline CDR1 and CDR2: SGHRS and YFSETQ. V dropped 1 base and J dropped 4; count of bases not matched to a gene: 16. The chain's CDR3 is CASSLSSGGLIRGTEAFF. CDR3 nucleotide sequence: TGCGCCAGCAGCTTGTCGTCAGGGGGGTTAATCCGGGGCACTGAAGCTTTCTTT.

The V and J genes are TRBV5-1 and TRBJ2-7; the match to TRBD2 covers 10 bases. Germline loops: CDR1 SGHRS, CDR2 YFSETQ. CDR3 size: 13 residues. V shed 5 bases, J shed 3 bases, and the junction held 2 bases outside the gene matches. CDR3 DNA sequence: TGCGCCAGCAGTAAGCGGGAGGGCTACGAGCAGTACTTC. It translates to CASSKREGYEQYF.

Comments on this clonotype: One end of the junction varies from germline; a read error may be responsible. This chain links TRBV12-3 or TRBV12-4 with TRBJ1-1, with 7 bases identical to TRBD1. CDR3 length: 14 amino acids. The CDR3 loop reads CAGRDRVRSTEAFF. CDR3 nucleotides: TGTGCCGGCAGAGACAGGGTCAGGAGCACTGAAGCTTTCTTT.

The gene calls are TRBV5-4 and TRBJ2-7; 10 positions agree with TRBD2. The CDR3 runs 15 residues. V was pared by 3 bases and J by 5 bases, with 8 bases of the junction left unmatched. Germline lookup yields CDR1 SGHNT and CDR2 YYREEE (reference sequence). The CDR3 here is CASSSQLTSGNEQYF. CDR3 nucleotide sequence: TGTGCCAGCAGCTCCCAACTAACTAGCGGGAACGAGCAGTACTTC.

The rearrangement joins TRBV9 to TRBJ2-7; 7 bases match TRBD1. In germline, CDR1 is SGDLS, CDR2 YYNGEE. V lost 3 bases, J lost 9 bases, and 15 bases stayed unmatched. The CDR3 has 15 amino acids. CDR3 DNA sequence: TGTGCCAGCAGCGCCGGTGGACAGGAACAGCACGGGCAGTACTTC. It translates to CASSAGGQEQHGQYF.

The chain uses TRBV4-2 and TRBJ2-3, with D tentatively TRBD2 (5 bases). The CDR3 runs 14 residues. Germline V gene lookup returns CDR1 LGHNA and CDR2 YNFKEQ. The V gene lost 1 base and the J gene lost 10 bases, with 15 bases spanning the gap. The DNA for the CDR3 is TGTGCCAGCAGCCAAGTAGTAGAGAACGGGGCGCAGTATTTT. Protein: CASSQVVENGAQYF.

This clonotype was seen only a few times. The chain recombines TRBV18 with TRBJ2-1, with a weak D call TRBD1 (5 bases). Germline lookup yields CDR1 KGHSH and CDR2 LQKENI. The CDR3 spans 14 residues. Trimming stripped 6 bases from V and 1 base from J, with 10 bases between. DNA for the CDR3: TGTGCCAGCTCCGTTAAGGGGTCCTACAATGAGCAGTTCTTC. Its translation is CASSVKGSYNEQFF.